The present TCR beta chain was sequenced within a study of persistence of HIV-infected CD4 T cells. Cells were stimulated nonspecifically with anti-CD3/anti-CD28 magnetic beads. CD4+ T cells upregulating both CD40 ligand and CD69 were sorted as responding cells. V lost 2 bases to trimming and J lost 5 bases; unmatched junction nucleotides: 10. In germline, CDR1 is MNHEY, CDR2 SMNVEV (reference sequence). The CDR3 sequence is 16 residues long. As regards this clone: Its antigen is as yet unknown.

Sequencing used immunoSEQ version 4 in survey mode. Clones were read by immunoSEQ multiplex PCR, and TCRdb kept only the in-frame ones, dropping some. The table lists 37,000 or so clones, approximately 86% of them singletons. The source material was CD4+ T cells sorted from PBMCs after approximately 19-hour stimulation, sampled from a patient who received antiretroviral therapy. The clonotype was recovered from an adult man with HIV who was CMV-seropositive. The rearrangement uses TRBV27 and TRBJ1-1; TRBD1 matches 8 bases. The CDR3 sequence: CASSLTIRGPRTEAFF. CDR3 coding DNA: TGTGCCAGCAGTTTAACGATCAGGGGGCCGAGGACTGAAGCTTTCTTT.